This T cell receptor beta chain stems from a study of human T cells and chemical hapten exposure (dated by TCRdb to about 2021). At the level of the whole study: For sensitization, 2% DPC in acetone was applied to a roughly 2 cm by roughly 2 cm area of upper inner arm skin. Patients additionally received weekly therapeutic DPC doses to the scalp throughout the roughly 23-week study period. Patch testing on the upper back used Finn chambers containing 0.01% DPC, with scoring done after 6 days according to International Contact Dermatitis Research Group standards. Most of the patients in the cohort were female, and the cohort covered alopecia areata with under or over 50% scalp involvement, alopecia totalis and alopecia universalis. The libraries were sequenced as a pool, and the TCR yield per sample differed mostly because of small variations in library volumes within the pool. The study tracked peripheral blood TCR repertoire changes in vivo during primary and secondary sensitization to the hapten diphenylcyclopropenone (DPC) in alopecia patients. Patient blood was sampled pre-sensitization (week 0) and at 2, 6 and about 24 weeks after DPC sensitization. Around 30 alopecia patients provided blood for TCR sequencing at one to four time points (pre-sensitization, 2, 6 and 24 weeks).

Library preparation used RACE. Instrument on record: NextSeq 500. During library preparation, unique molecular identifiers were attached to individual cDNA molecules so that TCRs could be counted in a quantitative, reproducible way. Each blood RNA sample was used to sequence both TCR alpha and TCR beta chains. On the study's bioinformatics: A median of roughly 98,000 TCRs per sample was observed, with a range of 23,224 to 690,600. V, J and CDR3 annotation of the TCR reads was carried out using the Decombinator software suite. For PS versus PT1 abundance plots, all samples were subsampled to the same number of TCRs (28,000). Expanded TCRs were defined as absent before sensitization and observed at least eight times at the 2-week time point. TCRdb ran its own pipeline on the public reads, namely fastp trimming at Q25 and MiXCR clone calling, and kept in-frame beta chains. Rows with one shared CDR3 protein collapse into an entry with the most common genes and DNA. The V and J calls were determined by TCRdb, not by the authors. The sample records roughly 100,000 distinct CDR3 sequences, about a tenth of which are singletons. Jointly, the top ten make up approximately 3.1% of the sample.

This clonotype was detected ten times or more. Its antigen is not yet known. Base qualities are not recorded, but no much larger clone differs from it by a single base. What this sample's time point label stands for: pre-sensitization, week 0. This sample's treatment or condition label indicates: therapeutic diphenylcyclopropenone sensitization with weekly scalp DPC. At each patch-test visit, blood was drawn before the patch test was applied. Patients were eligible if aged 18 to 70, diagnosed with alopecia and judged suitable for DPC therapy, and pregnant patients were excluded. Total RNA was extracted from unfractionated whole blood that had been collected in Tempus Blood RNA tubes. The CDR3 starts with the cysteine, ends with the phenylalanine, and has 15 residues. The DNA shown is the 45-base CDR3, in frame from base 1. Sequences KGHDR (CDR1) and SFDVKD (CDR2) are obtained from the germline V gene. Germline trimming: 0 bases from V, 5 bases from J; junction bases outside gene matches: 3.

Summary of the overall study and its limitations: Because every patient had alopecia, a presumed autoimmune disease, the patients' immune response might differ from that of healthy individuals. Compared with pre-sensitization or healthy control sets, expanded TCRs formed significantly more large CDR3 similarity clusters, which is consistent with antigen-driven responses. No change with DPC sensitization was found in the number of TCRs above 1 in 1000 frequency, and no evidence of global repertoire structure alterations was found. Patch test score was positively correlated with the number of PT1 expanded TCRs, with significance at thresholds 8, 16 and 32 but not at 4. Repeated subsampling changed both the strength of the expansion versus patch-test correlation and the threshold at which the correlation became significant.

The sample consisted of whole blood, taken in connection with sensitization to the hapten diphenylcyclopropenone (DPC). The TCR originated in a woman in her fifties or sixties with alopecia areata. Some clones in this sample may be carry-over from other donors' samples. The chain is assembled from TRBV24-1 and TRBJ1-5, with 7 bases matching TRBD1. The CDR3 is CATSDLEGGDQPQHF. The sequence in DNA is TGTGCCACCAGTGATTTGGAAGGGGGCGATCAGCCCCAGCATTTT.